The clone carrying this T cell receptor (beta chain) was seen more than once but under ten times. This sample stems from a study of cytomegalovirus exposure and HLA in healthy donors. CDR3 size: 13 residues. Per the germline V gene, CDR1 is GTSNPN and CDR2 is SVGIG (reference sequence). The V end lost 3 bases, the J end lost 1 base, and 9 bases lay between the germline ends. Measured with immunoSEQ multiplex PCR; TCRdb has only the in-frame clones, and not every one. The table has more than 300,000 clones, 86% seen once. The clonotype comes from a woman aged 18-30 years in good health and CMV-seronegative. The sequenced material came from PBMCs. The chain is built from TRBV30 and TRBJ1-1, with D perhaps TRBD1 (5 bases). The CDR3 is CAWSTGGNTEAFF. DNA for the CDR3: TGTGCCTGGAGCACGGGGGGGAACACTGAAGCTTTCTTT.